These 9 T cell receptor beta chains share one sample of origin, sequenced in a study of regulatory T cells in long-lasting Graves disease. Arm-PCR of CDR3 regions and iRepertoire HTBI primers were the basis on which TCR beta libraries were built. In TCRdb, the multiplex PCR reads were re-called with MiXCR into one record per CDR3 protein. In the table there are a few hundred thousand distinct CDR3 sequences, 20% to 25% of which are singletons. The time point here: persistent/refractory GD, antithyroid drugs over 5 years with positive TRAb. PBMC RNA was the source of the TCR library. Here the sequenced sample was peripheral blood mononuclear cells (PBMCs), taken when the disease was refractory, from a patient treated with antithyroid drugs. These receptors came from a female donor with Graves disease.

This clonotype was seen at least ten times. V is TRBV28 and J is TRBJ2-7, with 12 bases that match TRBD2. CDR3 length equals 20 residues. J lost 3 bases, V lost 5 bases, and 20 bases had no gene match. Germline CDR1 and CDR2: MDHEN and SYDVKM. The DNA of the CDR3 is TGTGCCAGCAGTCGGGGGCTTCCTCTGACTAGCGGGGGCCCTCTCTACGAGCAGTACTTC. This codes for CASSRGLPLTSGGPLYEQYF.

The chain couples TRBV20-1 to TRBJ2-5, with TRBD2 matching 8 bases. CDR3 length: 14 amino acids. V shed 4 bases, J shed 1 base, and the junction held 5 bases outside the gene matches. CDR1 is DFQATT, CDR2 SNEGSKA, per germline (reference sequence). Here the CDR3 reads CSANGRALQETQYF. CDR3 in DNA: TGCAGTGCTAACGGGAGGGCCCTCCAAGAGACCCAGTACTTC.

The table lists this clonotype with a few counts. The chain carries TRBV20-1 and TRBJ1-5; D is uncertain. The germline CDR1 and CDR2 sequences are DFQATT and SNEGSKA (reference sequence). The CDR3 consists of 11 residues. Trimming cost V 3 bases and J 4 bases, with 4 bases left between them. The CDR3 DNA reads as TGCAGTGCTAGTCGGAATCAGCCCCAGCATTTT. Translating it yields CSASRNQPQHF.

This clonotype was seen a handful of times. The chain uses TRBV6-5 and TRBJ2-1, with 9 nucleotides matching TRBD2. V shed 3 bases, J shed 3 bases, and the junction held 3 bases outside the gene matches. The germline CDR1 and CDR2 sequences are MNHEY and SVGAGI. This CDR3 spans 15 amino acids. In DNA form, the CDR3 reads TGTGCCAGCAGTTATTCTAGCGGGGACTACAATGAGCAGTTCTTC. This encodes CASSYSSGDYNEQFF.

In its sample, this clonotype was seen many times. The chain recombines TRBV20-1 with TRBJ1-1; D gene ambiguous. Germline V lookup: CDR1 DFQATT, CDR2 SNEGSKA (reference sequence). Trimming took off 0 bases at V and 1 base at J, with 6 bases between the two ends. The CDR3 sequence is 13 residues long. Here the CDR3 reads CSARDGKNTEAFF. Written as DNA, the CDR3 is TGCAGTGCTAGAGATGGTAAGAACACTGAAGCTTTCTTT.

This clonotype was observed a few times. The rearrangement joins TRBV11-2 to TRBJ2-4; 10 bases match TRBD1. Trimming at V came to 0 bases and at J to 6 bases, leaving 11 bases not matched to a gene. Germline CDR1 is SGHAT and CDR2 is FQNNGV. The CDR3 spans 18 residues. The CDR3 nucleotides read TGTGCCAGCAGCTTAGATGTTCCCGGGACAGGGGTAACAAACATTCAGTACTTC. Residues: CASSLDVPGTGVTNIQYF.

The gene calls are TRBV5-1 and TRBJ1-1; perhaps TRBD1 as D (5 bases). This CDR3 region has 13 residues. From germline, CDR1 is SGHRS and CDR2 YFSETQ. The V end lost 4 bases, the J end lost 3 bases, and 10 bases lay between the germline ends. For the CDR3, the DNA is TGCGCCAGCAGCGCGCAGGGTTACACTGAAGCTTTCTTT. Protein sequence: CASSAQGYTEAFF.

This clonotype was counted at least ten times. The rearrangement uses TRBV12-3 or TRBV12-4 and TRBJ1-2; 7 bases map to TRBD1. The trim removed 4 bases at V and 2 bases at J, leaving 4 bases unmatched. The CDR3 extends over 14 amino acids. The CDR3 loop is CASSSLQGNYGYTF. The CDR3 nucleotides are TGTGCCAGCAGTTCCCTACAGGGGAACTATGGCTACACCTTC.

In this sample, this clonotype turned up many times. The chain uses TRBV2 and TRBJ2-5, with unresolved D. Germline V gene sequence: CDR1 SNHLY, CDR2 FYNNEI. CDR3 length: 11 residues. Trimming pared 4 bases from V and 5 bases from J, leaving 5 bases between. For the CDR3, the DNA is TGTGCCAGCAGTGTATGGGAGACCCAGTACTTC. Amino acid sequence: CASSVWETQYF.